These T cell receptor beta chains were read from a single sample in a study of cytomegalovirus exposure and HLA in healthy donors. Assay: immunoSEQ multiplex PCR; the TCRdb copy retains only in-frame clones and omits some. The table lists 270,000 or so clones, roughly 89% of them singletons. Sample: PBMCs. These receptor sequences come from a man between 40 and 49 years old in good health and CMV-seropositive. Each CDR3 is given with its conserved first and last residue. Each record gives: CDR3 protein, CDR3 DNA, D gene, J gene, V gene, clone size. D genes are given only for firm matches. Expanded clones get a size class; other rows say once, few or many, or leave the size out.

CDR3: CASSSPGLAEETQYF
DNA: TGTGCCAGCAGCTCTCCGGGACTAGCGGAAGAGACCCAGTACTTC
D: TRBD2
J: TRBJ2-5
V: TRBV7-9
size: .

CDR3: CASSWAGAGETYEQYF
DNA: TGCGCCAGCAGCTGGGCTGGAGCGGGAGAAACCTACGAGCAGTACTTC
D: TRBD2
J: TRBJ2-7
V: TRBV5-1
size: .

CDR3: CASSVGGFSTDTQYF
DNA: TGTGCCAGCAGTGTAGGGGGATTTAGCACAGATACGCAGTATTTT
D: .
J: TRBJ2-3
V: TRBV25-1
size: .

CDR3: CASTPDRPPYGYTF
DNA: TGTGCCAGTACTCCAGACAGGCCTCCTTATGGCTACACCTTC
D: .
J: TRBJ1-2
V: TRBV19
size: few

CDR3: CASSTTLAGAYEQYF
DNA: TGTGCCAGCAGTACCACGCTAGCGGGAGCCTACGAGCAGTACTTC
D: TRBD2
J: TRBJ2-7
V: TRBV6-6
size: few

CDR3: CASSYYNEQFF
DNA: TGTGCCAGTAGTTATTACAATGAGCAGTTCTTC
D: .
J: TRBJ2-1
V: TRBV19
size: .

CDR3: CASSLPRGGGNQPQHF
DNA: TGTGCCAGTAGTCTACCCCGGGGGGGTGGCAATCAGCCCCAGCATTTT
D: .
J: TRBJ1-5
V: TRBV19
size: .

CDR3: CASSLEEGVRQYF
DNA: TGTGCCAGCAGCTTAGAGGAGGGAGTTCGACAGTACTTC
D: .
J: TRBJ2-5
V: TRBV7-2
size: .

CDR3: CASSESTGQETQYF
DNA: TGCGCCAGCAGTGAGTCAACAGGTCAAGAGACCCAGTACTTC
D: .
J: TRBJ2-5
V: TRBV10-1
size: .

CDR3: CASNPRTGNEQFF
DNA: TGTGCCAGCAACCCCAGAACAGGAAATGAGCAGTTCTTC
D: .
J: TRBJ2-1
V: TRBV7-2
size: .

CDR3: CASSASDRPAGEQYF
DNA: TGTGCCAGCAGTGCTAGTGACAGGCCGGCTGGCGAGCAGTACTTC
D: .
J: TRBJ2-7
V: TRBV25-1
size: .

CDR3: CASSWQGDNSPLHF
DNA: TGTGCCAGCAGCTGGCAGGGTGATAATTCACCCCTCCACTTT
D: .
J: TRBJ1-6
V: TRBV11-3
size: .

CDR3: CASSPYRGAPPDTQYF
DNA: TGTGCCAGCTCACCCTACAGGGGGGCCCCTCCAGATACGCAGTATTTT
D: TRBD1
J: TRBJ2-3
V: TRBV18
size: few

CDR3: CASSQVGGDSFTEAFF
DNA: TGCGCCAGCAGCCAAGTGGGAGGGGACTCATTCACTGAAGCTTTCTTT
D: .
J: TRBJ1-1
V: TRBV4-1
size: .

CDR3: CASPGTFTGELFF
DNA: TGTGCCAGCCCAGGGACTTTCACCGGGGAGCTGTTTTTT
D: .
J: TRBJ2-2
V: TRBV6-1
size: few